This is a list of T cell receptor beta chains from one sample in a study of coeliac disease. This table comes from immunoSEQ multiplex PCR, and its TCRdb copy is limited to in-frame clones, with some not included. The table records 5,700 or so clones, approximately 50% of them present only once. Material: intraepithelial lymphocytes from the gut. The receptors were sampled from a woman aged 30 to 39 with active celiac disease. The CDR3 runs from the conserved cysteine through the conserved F or W.

J: TRBJ2-2
V: TRBV4-1
CDR3: CASSQGAGQGVGELFF

J: TRBJ1-1
V: TRBV5-1
CDR3: CASSLADRPTEAFF

J: TRBJ2-2
V: TRBV7-3
CDR3: CASSLDRGRELFF

J: TRBJ1-2
V: TRBV5-1
CDR3: CASSLAPKSGGVSSGYTF

J: TRBJ2-3
V: TRBV27
CDR3: CATQDPLGTQYF

J: TRBJ2-3
V: TRBV7-2
CDR3: CASSRKTGSDTQYF

J: TRBJ2-7
V: TRBV5-6
CDR3: CASSLVENEQYF

J: TRBJ1-1
V: TRBV19
CDR3: CASSYRGSEAFF

J: TRBJ1-2
V: TRBV7-8
CDR3: CASSFEFLSGTDYYGYTF

J: TRBJ2-7
V: TRBV28
CDR3: CASSPDRGIIYEQYF

J: TRBJ2-7
V: TRBV2
CDR3: CASSRDRGKAYEQYF

J: TRBJ1-4
V: TRBV4-1
CDR3: CASSRGGQRLNEKLFF

J: TRBJ2-1
V: TRBV4-3
CDR3: CASSPGQDSYNEQFF

J: TRBJ2-7
V: TRBV7-8
CDR3: CASSSLGQGMPYEQYF

J: TRBJ2-5
V: TRBV5-7
CDR3: CASSLERDRGTFEKTQYF

J: TRBJ1-1
V: TRBV28
CDR3: CASSSTPGRGTEAFF

J: TRBJ2-2
V: TRBV2
CDR3: CASSGGLAGAENTGELFF

J: TRBJ1-3
V: TRBV9
CDR3: CASSARAAGNTIYF

J: TRBJ1-2
V: TRBV28
CDR3: CASASADILYGYTF

J: TRBJ2-2
V: TRBV5-1
CDR3: CASSSGQLNTGELFF

J: TRBJ1-2
V: TRBV11-1
CDR3: CASSPRGSYGYTF

J: TRBJ1-2
V: TRBV29-1
CDR3: CSVTGVYGYTF

J: TRBJ1-1
V: TRBV6-6
CDR3: CASSTWTGKMNTEAFF

J: TRBJ2-2
V: TRBV19
CDR3: CASSIRQGASGELFF

J: TRBJ1-3
V: TRBV6-5
CDR3: CASSARQFDRNTIYF

J: TRBJ1-6
V: TRBV5-1
CDR3: CASSGVTGGLGSPLHF

J: TRBJ1-4
V: TRBV4-1
CDR3: CASSQDFYNEKLFF

J: TRBJ2-1
V: TRBV27
CDR3: CASRGALSYNEQFF

J: TRBJ1-1
V: TRBV19
CDR3: CASRPSTGVHTEAFF

J: TRBJ1-5
V: TRBV2
CDR3: CASSDEGEMQPQHF

J: TRBJ1-1
V: TRBV7-2
CDR3: CASSQGHTMNTEAFF

J: TRBJ1-2
V: TRBV5-6
CDR3: CASSSGQSVYGYTF

J: TRBJ2-1
V: TRBV9
CDR3: CASSGIPGQTYNEQFF

J: TRBJ2-5
V: TRBV2
CDR3: CASRRLEQETQYF

J: TRBJ1-2
V: TRBV4-3
CDR3: CASSQATGTNYGYTF

J: TRBJ2-1
V: TRBV5-1
CDR3: CASSFTGSPYNEQFF

J: TRBJ2-7
V: TRBV7-2
CDR3: CASSLSGSYEQYF

J: TRBJ2-1
V: TRBV6-1
CDR3: CASTTTGHYNEQFF

J: TRBJ2-7
V: TRBV28
CDR3: CASSFPGGSEQYF

J: TRBJ2-7
V: TRBV28
CDR3: CASSSGAGSSYEQYF

J: TRBJ2-7
V: TRBV11-3
CDR3: CASSRRQDYEQYF

J: TRBJ1-5
V: TRBV18
CDR3: CASSPGANQPQHF

J: TRBJ2-7
V: TRBV30
CDR3: CAWSVLTYEQYF

J: TRBJ1-5
V: TRBV5-6
CDR3: CASSSRTEGAKELAQHF

J: TRBJ2-7
V: TRBV29-1
CDR3: CSVLNMEDHEQYF

J: TRBJ2-3
V: TRBV9
CDR3: CASSVVSTDTQYF